This paragraph covers one T cell receptor (beta chain) sequence. Other nucleotide sequences from this sample produce the same CDR3. The method was immunoSEQ multiplex PCR; TCRdb's version includes in-frame clones alone and lacks a portion of them. The sample consists of some 2 million clones, about 95% of them appearing once. The data were taken from a study of shared clonotypes between healthy human individuals. V dropped 2 bases and J dropped 3; count of bases not matched to a gene: 2. Germline CDR1 reads KGHSH; CDR2 reads LQKENI. The CDR3 loop spans 14 amino acids. CD45RO negativity and positive selection for CCR7 defined naive CD8 cells, a population that excluded terminally differentiated effector memory CD45RA+ cells. The donors, healthy adults who were HIV-negative, had experienced no recent acute infections or vaccinations.

The clonotype comes from a man aged 18 to 30 in good health. V is TRBV18 and J is TRBJ1-2, with TRBD1 matching 8 bases. The specimen was naive CD8+ T cells sorted from blood. The CDR3 region has the DNA TGTGCCAGCTCACCAGGACAGGGTGACTATGGCTACACCTTC. Residues: CASSPGQGDYGYTF.